This T cell receptor beta chain was identified during a study of blood T cells in healthy people across ages. Study-wide findings and caveats: More naive CD4+ cells and higher diversity marked long-lived donors relative to aged donors.

V lost 2 bases, J lost 6 bases, and 16 bases lay in between. CDR1 is SNHLY and CDR2 is FYNNEI in the germline V gene. The CDR3 is 16 amino acids. This clonotype was observed a few times. Its antigen is unknown. Primed by a sample-barcoded 5' primer and a J-beta primer mix, a second PCR proceeded for roughly 6 to 12 cycles. TCRdb re-analysed the 5' RACE reads in MiXCR, keeping a single row per CDR3 protein. The data contain some 800,000 distinct CDR3 sequences, 20% to 30% of them singletons. A further study also used this sample, focusing on T cells of mothers and their children. As that study records: Second-PCR primer M1S introduced sample barcodes and 2-4 random nucleotides. Per child, roughly 3 million TCR beta CDR3 reads were obtained, against over 9.5 million per mother. Evidence of persistent microchimeric T cell clones was absent.

This receptor was taken from a boy under 18 in good health. Sequencing was done on a sample of blood. The rearrangement links TRBV2 to TRBJ1-4; D is unresolved. CDR3 amino acids: CASSENRALRDEKLFF. CDR3 bases: TGTGCCAGCAGTGAAAACCGGGCCCTCCGGGATGAAAAACTGTTTTTT.